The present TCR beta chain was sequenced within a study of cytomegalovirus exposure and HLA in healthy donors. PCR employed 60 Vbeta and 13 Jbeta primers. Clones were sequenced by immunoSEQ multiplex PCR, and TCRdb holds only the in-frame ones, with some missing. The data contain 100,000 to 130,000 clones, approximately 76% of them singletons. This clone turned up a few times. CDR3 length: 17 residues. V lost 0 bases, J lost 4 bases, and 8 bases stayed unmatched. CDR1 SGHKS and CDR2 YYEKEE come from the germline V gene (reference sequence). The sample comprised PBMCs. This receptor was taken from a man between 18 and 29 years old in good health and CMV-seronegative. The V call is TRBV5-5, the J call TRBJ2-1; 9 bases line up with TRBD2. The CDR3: CASSLAVGRGGYNEQFF. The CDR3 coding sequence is TGTGCCAGCAGCTTGGCTGTGGGGCGGGGGGGTTACAATGAGCAGTTCTTC.